Listed here are 30 T cell receptor beta chains from one sample, sequenced in a study of post-analysis software for immune sequencing data. Regarding the study as a whole: Five or six TRBV segments appeared more often in patients than in controls, and TRBV5-6, TRBV5-1 and TRBV20-1 were among these.

These receptors' antigens are unknown. Unique-molecular-identifier-tagged TCR beta cDNA libraries were used. TCRdb called the PCR reads again in MiXCR, with one record for every CDR3 protein. The repertoire holds 180,000 or so distinct CDR3 sequences, with roughly 30% as singletons. The sample was blood. These receptors all come from a girl aged 2 to 17 with multiple sclerosis.

This clonotype was found many times. The V call is TRBV7-3, the J call TRBJ2-7; either TRBD1 or TRBD2 may fit D (5 bases each). The germline V and J ends were trimmed by 0 bases and 5 bases, with 8 bases remaining between them. The germline V gene encodes CDR1 SGHTA and CDR2 FQGTGA. The CDR3 consists of 13 residues. The CDR3 region has the DNA TGTGCCAGCAGCTTAACCAGGGACCACGAGCAGTACTTC. Translated, it gives CASSLTRDHEQYF.

Many counts were recorded for this clonotype. V usage is TRBV20-1 and J usage is TRBJ2-5; 10 bases line up with TRBD2. This CDR3 region has 16 residues. V shed 4 bases, J shed 5 bases, and the junction held 13 bases outside the gene matches. Germline V gives CDR1 DFQATT, CDR2 SNEGSKA (reference sequence). The CDR3 DNA sequence: TGCAGTGCTACGGGACTAGCGAATGTACCGACTGAGACCCAGTACTTC. Its protein product is CSATGLANVPTETQYF.

Worth noting for this clonotype: An end of the junction does not agree with germline; a read error may underlie this. The rearrangement links TRBV6-5 to TRBJ2-6; a weak D match, TRBD1 (5 bases). Germline CDR1 reads MNHEY; CDR2 reads SVGAGI. The CDR3 runs 12 residues. CDR3 loop: CASRTGANLLTF. In DNA form, the CDR3 reads TGTGCCAGCAGGACTGGGGCCAACCTCCTGACTTTC.

This clonotype was seen a few times. The chain links TRBV6-6 to TRBJ2-2, with TRBD1 identical over 7 bases. CDR3 length: 13 residues. V lost 5 bases and J lost 6; bases outside the gene matches: 3. CDR1 is MNHNY, CDR2 SVGAGI, per germline (reference sequence). The CDR3 sequence is CASSQTGPGELFF. In DNA, the CDR3 is TGTGCCAGCAGTCAGACAGGGCCCGGGGAGCTGTTTTTT.

This clonotype was seen only a few times. The chain is built from TRBV25-1 and TRBJ1-6; no firm D call. The CDR3 has 13 residues. V was pared by 5 bases and J by 2 bases, with 4 bases between. Germline V gene sequence: CDR1 MGHDK, CDR2 SYGVNS. The CDR3 DNA follows: TGTGCCAGCAGTCCGACCTATAATTCACCCCTCCACTTT. Translated: CASSPTYNSPLHF.

The V gene is TRBV12-3 or TRBV12-4, the J gene TRBJ2-7, with D perhaps TRBD1 or TRBD2 (6 bases each). The CDR3 is 14 amino acids. V dropped 8 bases and J dropped 4 bases, with 18 bases sitting between them. CDR3 nucleotides: TGTGCCAGCGTCCTCGACGGGGGCAGGTACGAGCAGTACTTC. Its translation: CASVLDGGRYEQYF.

This clonotype came up once. This clone may be a read error of a much larger clone one base away. This chain connects TRBV10-3 to TRBJ2-5; 11 nucleotides match TRBD2. Near its end, the DNA agrees better with TRBJ2-1, so the J call may be wrong. Germline V gene data show CDR1 as ENHRY and CDR2 as SYGVKD. The CDR3 extends over 15 amino acids. The CDR3 region has the DNA TGTGCCACCTGGCAGGGGACTAGCGGACAAGAGACCCAGTTCTTC. Translation: CATWQGTSGQETQFF.

This clonotype occurred many times. As DNA, the CDR3 is TGTGCCAGCGGCAGGCCGGGCTACACCTTC. It is translated as CASGRPGYTF. The chain carries TRBV12-3 or TRBV12-4 and TRBJ1-2; no clear D gene. The CDR3 is 10 residues long. Trimming left V 8 bases short and J 8 bases short, with 9 bases between.

This clonotype was seen repeatedly, ten times or more. The gene calls are TRBV28 and TRBJ2-7; TRBD1 might be the D (6 bases). Germline CDR1 MDHEN, CDR2 SYDVKM. V lost 4 bases, J lost 0 bases, and 13 bases lay in between. This CDR3 has 15 amino acids. The CDR3 here is CASSSHVQGSYEQYF. Written as DNA, the CDR3 is TGTGCCAGCAGTTCCCACGTACAGGGCTCCTACGAGCAGTACTTC. Using reference TRBV28 and TRBJ2-7 for the parts outside the CDR3, the full variable domain is DVKVTQSSRYLVKRTGEKVFLECVQDMDHENMFWYRQDPGLGLRLIYFSYDVKMKEKGDIPEGYSVSREKKERFSLILESASTNQTSMYLCASSSHVQGSYEQYFGPGTRLTVT.

This clonotype was seen repeatedly, ten times or more. The chain joins TRBV15 to TRBJ2-1; 9 nucleotides line up with TRBD1. Germline V gene data show CDR1 as LNHNV and CDR2 as YYDKDF (reference sequence). The junction had 4 bases not matched to a gene; V was cut back by 2 bases and J by 2 bases. This CDR3 has 16 residues. Written as DNA, the CDR3 is TGTGCCACCAGCAGAACAGGGGGCCCTCCCTACAATGAGCAGTTCTTC. Residues: CATSRTGGPPYNEQFF.

Concerning this clonotype itself: This clone may be a read error of a much larger clone one base away. V is TRBV29-1 and J is TRBJ2-4; tentative D call: TRBD2 (5 bases). The CDR3 is 12 residues long. In germline, CDR1 is SQVTM, CDR2 ANQGSEA. Between the trimmed V and J ends, which lost 7 bases and 13 bases, there was a span of 20 bases. The CDR3 DNA reads as TGCAGCGCGAGAGCAGGCGAGGAGGCCCAGTACTTC. Translating gives CSARAGEEAQYF.

The chain employs TRBV5-5 and TRBJ1-6, with TRBD1 as a possible D gene (5 bases). The V and J ends lost 4 bases and 3 bases respectively, with 11 bases between them. Per germline, CDR1 SGHKS and CDR2 YYEKEE (reference sequence). The CDR3 has 15 amino acids. The CDR3 nucleotides read TGTGCCAGCAGCCAGACAGAGAACTATAATTCACCCCTCCACTTT. It encodes CASSQTENYNSPLHF.

V and J are TRBV25-1 and TRBJ1-6; D not certain. With 4 bases removed from V and 10 bases from J, the gap between germline ends came to 14 bases. The CDR3 has 14 amino acids. Germline V CDR1 and CDR2: MGHDK, SYGVNS. Written as DNA, the CDR3 is TGTGCCAGCAGTGCATATGGATCGGGATCACCCCTCCACTTT. Protein sequence: CASSAYGSGSPLHF.

This clonotype occurred a few times. V gene TRBV20-1 combines with J gene TRBJ2-7; a weak D match, TRBD1 (6 bases). This CDR3 spans 12 amino acids. Germline values: CDR1 DFQATT, CDR2 SNEGSKA (reference sequence). Trimming pared 2 bases from V and 9 bases from J, leaving 14 bases between. The CDR3 loop is CSARNTGTGQYF. In DNA form, the CDR3 reads TGCAGTGCTAGAAATACAGGGACGGGGCAGTACTTC.

On this clonotype: Being one base from a much bigger clone, this may be a read error. CDR3 bases: TGTACCAGCAGCCCCCAACAGGGGTACGAGCAGTACTTC. This codes for CTSSPQQGYEQYF. The rearrangement joins TRBV7-7 to TRBJ2-7, with 7 bases lining up with TRBD1. There are 13 residues in the CDR3. Germline assignment: CDR1 SSHAT and CDR2 FNYEAQ (reference sequence).

The CDR3 coding sequence is TGTGCCAGCAGTCCGGGACAGATCACTGAAGCTTTCTTT. Translation: CASSPGQITEAFF. V and J are TRBV12-3 or TRBV12-4 and TRBJ1-1; 7 nucleotides match TRBD1. The CDR3 has 13 amino acids. Trimming took 5 bases from V and 4 from J; bases not matched to a gene: 4.

This clonotype was seen just once. This sequence joins TRBV30 and TRBJ1-5; D is possibly TRBD1 (5 bases). V lost 4 bases and J 1 base, leaving 11 bases between the germline ends. This CDR3 has 14 residues. Germline CDR1 is GTSNPN and CDR2 is SVGIG (reference sequence). CDR3 in amino acids: CAWMYGGSNQPQHF. CDR3 nucleotides: TGTGCCTGGATGTACGGGGGAAGCAATCAGCCCCAGCATTTT. Variable domain in full (rest from reference TRBV30 and TRBJ1-5): SQTIHQWPATLVQPVGSPLSLECTVEGTSNPNLYWYRQAAGRGLQLLFYSVGIGQISSEVPQNLSASRPQDRQFILSSKKLLLSDSGFYLCAWMYGGSNQPQHFGDGTRLSIL.

This rearrangement joins TRBV15 to TRBJ1-2; D is uncertain. Trimming shortened V by 0 bases and J by 7 bases, and 12 bases separated the two germline ends. Germline CDR1 reads LNHNV; CDR2 reads YYDKDF (reference sequence). The length of the CDR3 is 14 residues. The CDR3 region is CATSRDPAGSGYTF. In DNA, the CDR3 is TGTGCCACCAGCAGAGACCCTGCGGGGTCTGGCTACACCTTC.

This clonotype was observed a handful of times. The V call is TRBV2, the J call TRBJ1-2, with 9 bases aligning to TRBD1. The CDR3 totals 15 residues. Trimming cost V 4 bases and J 4 bases; bases outside gene matches: 7. Germline values: CDR1 SNHLY, CDR2 FYNNEI. CDR3 DNA sequence: TGTGCCAGCAGTGTCGATACAGGGGGCTCCTATGGCTACACCTTC. This translates into CASSVDTGGSYGYTF.

V gene TRBV7-8 combines with J gene TRBJ2-4; 10 nucleotides match TRBD1. CDR3 length: 15 residues. The V gene's germline CDR1 is SGHVS and CDR2 FQNEAQ. Trimming cost V 5 bases and J 8 bases; bases outside gene matches: 9. Here the CDR3 DNA reads TGTGCCAGCAGCCAACACCGGGACAGGGGTGACATTCAGTACTTC. Protein sequence: CASSQHRDRGDIQYF.

This clonotype was found a few times. The chain is built from TRBV7-9 and TRBJ2-1, with TRBD1 identical over 9 bases. There are 16 residues in the CDR3. With 5 bases clipped from V and 3 bases from J, the junction kept 8 bases outside the gene matches. CDR1 is SEHNR, CDR2 FQNEAQ, per germline (reference sequence). The CDR3 DNA reads as TGTGCCAGCAGCGCCCGGGGACAGGGAGACTACAATGAGCAGTTCTTC. This codes for CASSARGQGDYNEQFF.

This clonotype was found many times. The chain couples TRBV5-1 to TRBJ2-5; D is unresolved. The CDR3 runs to 13 residues. V was shortened by 4 bases and J by 3 bases, with 10 bases between the two germline ends. Per germline, CDR1 SGHRS and CDR2 YFSETQ. CDR3 sequence reads: CASSGIGKETQYF. CDR3 in DNA: TGCGCCAGCAGCGGGATAGGGAAAGAGACCCAGTACTTC.

The chain joins TRBV7-9 to TRBJ2-1; 9 positions match TRBD1. The CDR3 is 14 residues long. The junction had 3 bases not matched to a gene; V was cut back by 4 bases and J by 5 bases. Germline V gives CDR1 SEHNR, CDR2 FQNEAQ (reference sequence). This CDR3 reads CASSSGDRDNEQFF. CDR3 nucleotide sequence: TGTGCCAGCAGCTCCGGGGACAGGGACAATGAGCAGTTCTTC.

A note on this clonotype: A much larger clone differs by one base, so this may be a read error. This chain uses TRBV6-5 with TRBJ2-1; the D gene is possibly TRBD2 (6 bases). TRBJ2-7 explains the end of the DNA better; the J call may be wrong. CDR1 and CDR2 (germline): MNHEY, SVGAGI. CDR3 size: 18 residues. The CDR3 DNA reads TGTGCCAGCAGACCCTTTATAGGTTATGGCGGGACTGACAATGAGCAGTACTTC. Protein sequence: CASRPFIGYGGTDNEQYF.

This clonotype has only a few counts. V gene TRBV12-3 or TRBV12-4 combines with J gene TRBJ1-1; D ambiguous. V was clipped by 0 bases and J by 0 bases, with 11 bases between them. This CDR3 has 16 amino acids. In DNA, the CDR3 is TGTGCCAGCAGTTTAGCGCAGATAGGAGTGAACACTGAAGCTTTCTTT. It specifies CASSLAQIGVNTEAFF.

This clonotype has only one observation. Given a much more abundant clone one base away, this may be a read error. This chain links TRBV29-1 with TRBJ2-5, with D uncertain. The J call may be wrong; the DNA end is better matched by TRBJ2-7. CDR1 is SQVTM and CDR2 is ANQGSEA in the germline V gene. The CDR3 contains 12 residues. The CDR3 nucleotides are TGCAGCGCTTTGACTGGGGTGGACGAGCAGTACTTC. Its protein is CSALTGVDEQYF.

The V gene is TRBV7-9, the J gene TRBJ1-1; D is possibly TRBD1 (5 bases). Per germline, CDR1 SEHNR and CDR2 FQNEAQ (reference sequence). V lost 5 bases and J lost 1, with 14 bases in between. This CDR3 is built from 15 residues. CDR3 nucleotide sequence: TGTGCCAGCAGCCCCGAACAGGCGACGAACACTGAAGCTTTCTTT. Protein product: CASSPEQATNTEAFF.

This clonotype has at least ten counts. This chain joins TRBV20-1 and TRBJ2-7; unclear D gene. V shed 0 bases and J shed 2 bases, with 11 bases lying between them. Per the germline V gene, CDR1 is DFQATT and CDR2 is SNEGSKA (reference sequence). This CDR3 is 14 amino acids long. The chain's CDR3 is CSARDRAFTYEQYF. CDR3 DNA: TGCAGTGCTAGAGACCGGGCCTTTACCTACGAGCAGTACTTC.

In this sample, this clonotype turned up once. The chain combines TRBV4-3 with TRBJ2-3; 14 bases line up with TRBD2. The CDR3 is 15 residues long. CDR1 and CDR2 (germline): LGHNA, YSLEER. Losses at the gene ends were 5 bases for V and 6 bases for J; bases not matched to a gene: 4. The CDR3 bases are TGCGCCAGCAGCTTGACTAGCGGGAGGGGGGATACGCAGTATTTT. It codes for CASSLTSGRGDTQYF.

This clonotype was seen only a few times. The chain couples TRBV4-1 to TRBJ1-1, with D hard to call. The CDR3 has 16 residues. Germline V gives CDR1 MGHRA, CDR2 YSYEKL. V was cut by 0 bases and J by 2 bases, with 13 bases left in between. CDR3 sequence: CASSQEVPAVNTEAFF. CDR3 nucleotides: TGCGCCAGCAGCCAAGAAGTACCTGCAGTAAACACTGAAGCTTTCTTT.